This T cell receptor beta chain is from a study of blood T cell repertoires in COVID-19. Study at large: Acute and convalescent COVID-19 specimens originated in the United States, Italy and Spain. The cDNA or gDNA used as material had been derived from T cells, B-cell-depleted T cells, or PBMCs.

The V gene lost 6 bases and the J gene lost 0 bases, with 14 bases spanning the gap. CDR3 length: 16 amino acids. CDR1 MGHDK and CDR2 SYGVNS come from the germline V gene. Recruited during active infection, patients (from Seattle) were subsequently followed longitudinally. Per the authors' pipeline: The authors estimated nucleated cell counts from reference gene primer amplification. Produced via immunoSEQ multiplex PCR; TCRdb's table is partial and in-frame only. V and J calls and clone size come straight from that table; D and trimming were deduced from the DNA. Among about 200,000 clones listed, more than 85% were seen once.

Input material: peripheral blood. The chain employs TRBV25-1 and TRBJ1-4, with D perhaps matching TRBD1 (6 bases). The origin of this receptor is a man aged 55 to 69 with COVID-19, enrolled during active disease. Here the CDR3 DNA reads TGTGCCAGCAGCCAAGCGCACAGGGCAACTAATGAAAAACTGTTTTTT. It is translated as CASSQAHRATNEKLFF.